The source of this T cell receptor (beta chain) is a study of shared clonotypes between healthy human individuals. Study details: Two women and three men aged 18 to 49 served as donors.

To note about this clone: Its antigen is undetermined.

TCRdb's table, derived via immunoSEQ multiplex PCR, lists solely in-frame clones and lacks some. The table includes some 1,900,000 clones, approximately 95% detected once. Overall study findings and caveats: Donor clonotype sharing was expected to depend on sequencing depth.

CD45RO-negative, CCR7-selected cells formed the naive CD8 fraction, which excluded terminally differentiated effector memory CD45RA+ cells. The donors, healthy adults who were HIV-negative, had experienced no recent acute infections or vaccinations. V shed 5 bases and J shed 4 bases, with 17 bases lying between them. Germline values: CDR1 SEHNR, CDR2 FQNEAQ (reference sequence). The CDR3 is 16 residues long. This TCR was sampled from a young man in good health. This chain connects TRBV7-9 to TRBJ2-2; perhaps TRBD1 as D (6 bases). The material sequenced was naive CD8+ T cells sorted from blood. CDR3 sequence: CASSARQVEGTGELFF. CDR3 DNA sequence: TGTGCCAGCAGCGCCCGACAGGTAGAGGGCACCGGGGAGCTGTTTTTT.